This T cell receptor beta chain was documented in a study of regulatory T cells in long-lasting Graves disease (dated by TCRdb to about 2021). Turning to the overall study: Patients with newly diagnosed Graves' disease had been on antithyroid drugs for under 3 months. The study was conducted in China and was registered as a clinical trial. A total of roughly 33 samples underwent TCR sequencing: around 13 from persistent and roughly 20 from newly diagnosed Graves' disease patients. This study used TCR sequencing and RNA sequencing of peripheral blood to compare persistent Graves' disease patients against newly diagnosed Graves' disease patients.

The intended sense of this specimen's time point label: newly diagnosed GD, antithyroid drugs for less than 3 months. RNA was extracted from PBMCs in TRIzol for both TCR sequencing and RNA sequencing. The diagnosis of Graves' disease was made according to American Thyroid Association guidelines. Patients for the study were recruited at an endocrinology department in Xi'an, China. From each patient, roughly 9 milliliters of peripheral blood was collected into an EDTA anticoagulant tube. Ficoll Paque Plus density gradient separation was used to isolate PBMCs, and no additional T cell sorting was done. An Agilent 2100 Bioanalyzer and agarose gel were used to check RNA quality, and a NanoDrop 2000 was used to measure RNA concentration. The germline V gene yields MDHEN for CDR1 and SYDVKM for CDR2. Counted from cysteine to phenylalanine, this CDR3 has 15 amino acids. The read is trimmed to its CDR3 DNA, 45 bases read in frame from base 1. The junction shows trimming of 6 bases on V and 1 base on J, plus 15 bases between the germline ends.

In its sample, this clonotype was seen a few times. The target of this receptor is not known. No base quality information exists; no much larger clone differs at one position. Receptor amplification or capture employed multiplex PCR. Sequencer: Illumina HiSeq 4000. iRepertoire HTBI primers and Arm-PCR amplification of CDR3 regions were used to construct TCR beta libraries. Before sequencing, the PCR products went through gel purification. Per the original workflow: Across samples, about 64 TRBV and 13 to 15 TRBJ segments were identified and used for gene usage analysis of CDR3 amino acid clonotypes. COPE and FqMerger were used to merge filtered high-quality paired reads into contigs. BLAST was used to align contigs to IMGT TRBV, TRBD and TRBJ reference genes, with CDR3 defined following IMGT. Any clonotype with a frequency above 0.1% was counted as a highly expanded clone. Shannon entropy served as the measure of repertoire diversity, while the Gini coefficient captured V-J evenness. Public clonotypes were defined as clonotypes shared by more than one individual. Clones were called with MiXCR by TCRdb after fastp trimmed the public reads at Q25, and only in-frame beta chains were retained. Each CDR3 protein appears once, grouped with its most common genes and DNA. The V and J calls and clone size are TCRdb's, not the authors'. A total of 400,000 to 550,000 distinct CDR3 sequences appear in this sample, about 15% of them only once. Roughly a sixth of the sample is taken by the ten largest.

The full study reports these points: More public clonotypes were shared among persistent patients (roughly 2,700) than among newly diagnosed patients (roughly 1,000). Peripheral blood alone was examined, since thyroid tissue, which constituted the primary lesion, could not be accessed. TRBV28, TRBJ1-2 and TRBJ2-5 were preferentially used in persistent disease, while TRBV20-1 and TRBJ2-1 were favored in newly diagnosed disease. Sequencing and analysis were limited to the TCR beta chain. The authors acknowledged the small sample size as a limitation that may reduce accuracy. Lower TCR Shannon entropy and fewer highly expanded clones were observed in persistent Graves' disease patients than in newly diagnosed patients, which suggested clonal expansion.

The same sample was also studied in work on T cells in Graves' hyperthyroidism and ophthalmopathy. The second study also describes: A patient counted as having stable Graves' hyperthyroidism if no progression to ophthalmopathy occurred over 18 months of follow-up. Hyperthyroidism patients were newly diagnosed, with disease duration under 2 months, and aged 18 to 65 years. The study excluded patients with uncontrolled infections, other autoimmune diseases, pregnancy or lactation. Diagnoses were established on the basis of clinical symptoms, serum thyroxine and TRAb, thyroid ultrasound, and orbital computed tomography. The first round of RT-PCR for the TCR CDR3 was performed with the HTBI primer set and the Qiagen OneStep RT-PCR kit. Blood samples also contained most of the expanded thyroid clonotypes (frequency above 0.001), which suggests that blood repertoires may reflect thyroid immune responses. A model built on a 13 V-J signature distinguished ophthalmopathy from stable hyperthyroidism, reaching 87.88% sensitivity and 81.08% specificity in cross-validation and 80%/75% in testing. During validation, the model predicted progression to ophthalmopathy a median of approximately 7 months ahead of onset, with almost 71% sensitivity and under 85% specificity. To identify distinguishing TCR V-J signatures, a discovery cohort of some 100 patients was used, comprising under 45 with Graves' ophthalmopathy and some 60 with stable Graves' hyperthyroidism. Whether ophthalmopathy could be predicted prospectively was tested in an independent validation cohort made up of some 20 hyperthyroidism patients plus 17 patients who later progressed to ophthalmopathy. The roughly 90 discovery patients were divided at random into training and test sets in a 7:3 ratio. In addition, the study compared T-cell repertoires in thyroid tissue and in blood from six Graves' hyperthyroidism patients. After blood sampling, hyperthyroidism patients were treated with methimazole at a starting dose of 30 mg daily, and ophthalmopathy patients were treated with high-dose intravenous methylprednisolone. The libraries were constructed in a second round of multiplex PCR and then size-selected and purified. Paired-end sequencing of the libraries was performed with 100 bp reads on an Illumina HiSeq2000. SOAPnuke was used to process the raw data, with reads discarded if the reads contained adapters or uncalled bases, had a mean Phred below 15, or lacked an exact constant-primer or identifier match. COPE v1.2.5 was used to merge high-quality paired reads, and clonotypes were defined as unique nucleotide sequences. MiTCR v1.1 was used to align the clonotypes against IMGT TRBV, TRBD and TRBJ reference segments. The analysis was restricted to V-J combinations with a frequency above 0.0001, which together covered over 99% of the repertoires. A TCS score was defined as the ratio of F50 (clonal expansion) to E x V (chaos), with BLOSUM62-based TCRdist applied between CDR3 peptides within each V-J. Welch's t-statistics and random forest reduced 514 V-J features to 13, which were used in a naive Bayes classifier (R e1071). Sample size was not statistically predetermined, and blinding of investigators to group allocation was not performed. According to the paper, TCR Vbeta CDR3 sequencing was carried out on over 130 peripheral blood samples, which came from approximately 43 ophthalmopathy, around 75 hyperthyroidism and roughly 17 progressor patients.

The TCR originated in a woman aged 25 to 39 with Graves disease. Donor details come from another sample of the same person, matched by shared clones. The rearranged segments are TRBV28 and TRBJ2-5; no D gene is confidently identified. This material consisted of peripheral blood mononuclear cells (PBMCs), taken at new diagnosis, from a patient treated with antithyroid drugs. The nucleotides read TGTGCCAGCAGAACCTCACACGTTATCCAAGAGACCCAGTACTTC. This sequence encodes CASRTSHVIQETQYF.